Listed here are 27 T cell receptor beta chains from one sample, sequenced in a study of T cell clonotyping in hematopoietic cell transplantation. Method: immunoSEQ multiplex PCR; TCRdb's copy keeps in-frame clones and lacks some. Of about 41,000 clones listed, roughly 96% were seen once; the top ten hold about 1%. The sequenced sample consisted of peripheral blood mononuclear cells. These receptor sequences come from a young man in good health. Some clones in this sample may be carry-over from other donors' samples.

The V gene is TRBV12-5, the J gene TRBJ2-6, with D unresolved. This CDR3 contains 17 residues. Germline CDR1 reads LGHNT; CDR2 reads FRNRAP. V was cut by 5 bases and J by 2 bases, with 16 bases left in between. The CDR3 DNA sequence: TGTGCTAGTGGTCCACCCTTCCTTCCTCCTGGGGCCAACGTCCTGACTTTC. Translated: CASGPPFLPPGANVLTF.

The chain combines TRBV29-1 with TRBJ2-7; 7 positions match TRBD1. Unmatched junction bases numbered 1, after V lost 5 bases and J lost 3 bases. Germline CDR1 reads SQVTM; CDR2 reads ANQGSEA. CDR3 length: 11 residues. CDR3 loop: CSVSGGYEQYF. For the CDR3, the DNA is TGCAGCGTTTCAGGGGGCTACGAGCAGTACTTC.

The chain links TRBV19 to TRBJ1-1, with 9 bases matching TRBD1. Germline CDR1 and CDR2: LNHDA and SQIVND (reference sequence). V trimming: 5 bases; J trimming: 5 bases; junction bases outside the gene matches: 9. CDR3 length: 15 residues. The CDR3 region has the DNA TGTGCCAGTAGTCCACGACAGGGGGGTGGAACTGAAGCTTTCTTT. Protein: CASSPRQGGGTEAFF. Full variable domain (missing parts from reference TRBV19 and TRBJ1-1): DGGITQSPKYLFRKEGQNVTLSCEQNLNHDAMYWYRQDPGQGLRLIYYSQIVNDFQKGDIAEGYSVSREKKESFPLTVTSAQKNPTAFYLCASSPRQGGGTEAFFGQGTRLTVV.

The chain recombines TRBV6-1 with TRBJ1-1, with unresolved D. The CDR3 contains 13 residues. Germline V gene data show CDR1 as MNHNS and CDR2 as SASEGT. The V end lost 4 bases, the J end lost 6 bases, and 12 bases lay between the germline ends. The CDR3 loop is CASSAVKESEAFF. CDR3 DNA: TGTGCCAGCAGTGCTGTTAAAGAGTCTGAAGCTTTCTTT.

As concerns this clone: Its ends do not fully match the called genes, so a read error is possible. This chain uses TRBV7-7 with TRBJ2-2; 7 bases align to TRBD2. This CDR3 is built from 16 residues. The germline V gene has CDR1 SSHAT and CDR2 FNYEAQ (reference sequence). CDR3 amino acids: CASSLAPSGYTGELFF. The DNA of the CDR3 is TGTGCTAGCAGCTTAGCACCTAGCGGTTACACCGGGGAGCTGTTTTTT.

This sequence joins TRBV5-5 and TRBJ1-2; TRBD1 matches 8 bases. CDR1 is SGHKS, CDR2 YYEKEE, per germline (reference sequence). The CDR3 is 15 amino acids. J gave up 2 bases and V 3 bases, and 6 bases lay outside the gene matches. DNA of the CDR3: TGTGCCAGCAGCTCATACCGGGACAGGAACTATGGCTACACCTTC. Its protein is CASSSYRDRNYGYTF.

This clone occurred once. The chain carries TRBV6-4 and TRBJ2-4; D is perhaps TRBD2 (6 bases). V dropped 4 bases and J dropped 8 bases, with 15 bases sitting between them. Germline values: CDR1 MRHNA, CDR2 SNTAGT. There are 14 residues in the CDR3. The DNA for the CDR3 is TGTGCCAGCAGTGCGTCGGGGTCGGGGGACATTCAGTACTTC. As protein: CASSASGSGDIQYF.

This chain joins TRBV30 and TRBJ1-2, with 8 bases lining up with TRBD1. J gave up 3 bases and V 4 bases, and 7 bases lay outside the gene matches. The CDR3 runs 14 residues. Germline values: CDR1 GTSNPN, CDR2 SVGIG (reference sequence). The CDR3 nucleotides are TGTGCCTGGAACCCGCAGGGGGCATACTATGGCTACACCTTC. Translation: CAWNPQGAYYGYTF.

DNA for the CDR3: TGCGCCAGCAGCTTGATCTCGGGACGTGGAAACGGGGATACGCAGTATTTT. Translation gives CASSLISGRGNGDTQYF. The V and J genes are TRBV5-1 and TRBJ2-3; D tentatively fits TRBD1 or TRBD2 (5 bases each). V lost 1 base and J lost 6, with 21 bases in between. The germline gives CDR1 SGHRS, CDR2 YFSETQ. CDR3 length equals 17 residues. The full variable domain, completed using reference TRBV5-1 and TRBJ2-3, is KAGVTQTPRYLIKTRGQQVTLSCSPISGHRSVSWYQQTPGQGLQFLFEYFSETQRNKGNFPGRFSGRQFSNSRSEMNVSTLELGDSALYLCASSLISGRGNGDTQYFGPGTRLTVL.

CDR3: CASSQASSWANLAFF. DNA of the CDR3: TGCGCCAGCAGCCAAGCCTCAAGCTGGGCCAACCTGGCTTTCTTT. This rearrangement joins TRBV4-3 to TRBJ1-1; D remains unclear. The CDR3 length is 15 residues. With 1 base removed from V and 11 bases from J, the gap between germline ends came to 20 bases. CDR1 is LGHNA and CDR2 is YSLEER in the germline V gene.

The gene calls are TRBV9 and TRBJ2-1; tentative D call: TRBD1 (5 bases). Trimming shortened V by 0 bases and J by 8 bases, and 18 bases separated the two germline ends. This CDR3 comprises 16 residues. Germline loops: CDR1 SGDLS, CDR2 YYNGEE. CDR3 in DNA: TGTGCCAGCAGCGTAGAGGGGCATCATACCAGGGATGAGCAGTTCTTC. Translating it yields CASSVEGHHTRDEQFF.

The V call is TRBV7-2, the J call TRBJ2-5; 7 bases are shared with TRBD1. The length of the CDR3 is 13 residues. V dropped 4 bases and J dropped 5; count of bases not matched to a gene: 4. In germline, CDR1 is SGHTA, CDR2 FQGNSA. The CDR3 sequence is CASSSQGPETQYF. CDR3 nucleotides: TGTGCCAGCAGCTCACAGGGGCCCGAGACCCAGTACTTC.

This clone was counted a single time. The chain is built from TRBV7-8 and TRBJ2-7, with D perhaps TRBD1 (5 bases). Germline V gives CDR1 SGHVS, CDR2 FQNEAQ. V shed 5 bases and J shed 2 bases, with 7 bases lying between them. This CDR3 is 12 amino acids long. The CDR3 spells CASSRTTYEQYF. The DNA of the CDR3 is TGTGCCAGCAGCCGGACAACCTACGAGCAGTACTTC.

The chain recombines TRBV29-1 with TRBJ1-3; D call uncertain. Looked up from germline, CDR1 is SQVTM and CDR2 is ANQGSEA. V lost 4 bases to trimming and J lost 0 bases, with 10 bases between them. The CDR3 extends over 14 amino acids. The CDR3 spells CSVGLSGSGNTIYF. Written as DNA, the CDR3 is TGCAGCGTTGGCTTGTCAGGCTCTGGAAACACCATATATTTT.

The V gene is TRBV23-1, the J gene TRBJ2-5, with D tentatively TRBD2 (5 bases). TRBV23-1 is an open reading frame whose function is uncertain. Trimming removed 5 bases at V and 5 bases at J, with 15 bases between. This CDR3 spans 14 amino acids. The CDR3 DNA reads as TGCGCCAGCAGTTCGGAGAAGGGAGAGGAGACCCAGTACTTC. This translates into CASSSEKGEETQYF.

V usage is TRBV10-3 and J usage is TRBJ2-1, with 9 bases aligning to TRBD2. Germline V CDR1 and CDR2: ENHRY, SYGVKD. The CDR3 runs 15 residues. Trimming removed 3 bases from V and 5 bases from J; junction bases left unmatched: 5. Here the CDR3 reads CAISDFAGGDNEQFF. The CDR3 region has the DNA TGTGCCATCAGTGATTTTGCGGGAGGGGACAATGAGCAGTTCTTC.

In its sample, this clone was seen once. The rearrangement uses TRBV4-3 and TRBJ2-7, with TRBD1 as a possible D gene (6 bases). Trimming stripped 0 bases from V and 4 bases from J, with 16 bases between. Germline loops: CDR1 LGHNA, CDR2 YSLEER. CDR3 length equals 16 residues. The CDR3 DNA reads as TGCGCCAGCAGCCAAGAAGGCAGGGGATCGGGATACGAGCAGTACTTC. Translating it yields CASSQEGRGSGYEQYF.

The chain links TRBV27 to TRBJ2-7; 9 bases map to TRBD1. J lost 2 bases, V lost 5 bases, and 7 bases had no gene match. CDR3 length: 15 residues. CDR1 and CDR2 (germline): MNHEY, SMNVEV (reference sequence). CDR3 protein: CASSRGGQGTYEQYF. The CDR3, as DNA: TGTGCCAGCAGTCGAGGGGGACAGGGAACCTACGAGCAGTACTTC.

The chain recombines TRBV13 with TRBJ1-1; D is undetermined. Trimming stripped 6 bases from V and 5 bases from J, with 1 base between. The CDR3 has 9 amino acids. The germline gives CDR1 PRHDT, CDR2 FYEKMQ (reference sequence). The DNA for the CDR3 is TGTGCCAGCAGGACTGAAGCTTTCTTT. Its protein product is CASRTEAFF.

V usage is TRBV2 and J usage is TRBJ1-1; D gene unclear. The CDR3 runs 13 residues. In germline, CDR1 is SNHLY, CDR2 FYNNEI. The CDR3 DNA is TGTGTCCCTGTACTTTCTAACCTAAAGGATGCTTTCTTT. Amino acid sequence: CVPVLSNLKDAFF.

The chain couples TRBV4-1 to TRBJ2-7; TRBD2 matches at 9 bases. V lost 4 bases to trimming and J lost 0 bases; unmatched junction nucleotides: 7. CDR1 MGHRA and CDR2 YSYEKL come from the germline V gene. The CDR3 contains 16 residues. CDR3 nucleotide sequence: TGCGCCAGCAGCCGGGCTAGCGGGGACCACTCCTACGAGCAGTACTTC. It encodes CASSRASGDHSYEQYF.

The rearrangement uses TRBV29-1 and TRBJ2-7; no clear D gene. V lost 1 base and J lost 1, with 17 bases in between. Germline CDR1 is SQVTM and CDR2 is ANQGSEA. The CDR3 contains 16 residues. CDR3 protein: CSVEVGQISPSYEQYF. CDR3 nucleotide sequence: TGCAGCGTTGAAGTGGGCCAAATTAGCCCGTCCTACGAGCAGTACTTC.

As to this clone: Other DNA sequences in the same sample also yield this CDR3. The chain combines TRBV7-2 with TRBJ2-7; weak D call: TRBD2 (6 bases). The CDR3 spans 12 residues. Trimming took off 5 bases at V and 7 bases at J, with 12 bases between the two ends. Germline CDR1 SGHTA, CDR2 FQGNSA. Here the CDR3 DNA reads TGTGCCAGCAGCCCCGGGAGCCTTGAGCAGTACTTC. Protein: CASSPGSLEQYF.

The chain has TRBV27 and TRBJ1-1, with D possibly TRBD1 on 6 matching bases. The V gene lost 4 bases and the J gene lost 3 bases, with 9 bases spanning the gap. There are 13 residues in the CDR3. Germline CDR1 and CDR2: MNHEY and SMNVEV (reference sequence). The CDR3 bases are TGTGCCAGCAGTTGGGAGGGGGACACTGAAGCTTTCTTT. Encoded protein: CASSWEGDTEAFF.

V and J are TRBV5-4 and TRBJ2-2; D is perhaps TRBD2 (7 bases). CDR1 and CDR2 (germline): SGHNT, YYREEE (reference sequence). Deletions cut 0 bases from V and 8 bases from J, with 14 bases between. This CDR3 region has 15 residues. Here the CDR3 DNA reads TGTGCCAGCAGCTTGGACGGGGGGCCTTTAGGGGAGCTGTTTTTT. Amino acid sequence: CASSLDGGPLGELFF.

The chain employs TRBV11-2 and TRBJ2-2, with D hard to call. Looked up from germline, CDR1 is SGHAT and CDR2 is FQNNGV. The CDR3 has 13 amino acids. The V end lost 7 bases, the J end lost 2 bases, and 8 bases lay between the germline ends. In nucleotides, the CDR3 is TGTGCCAGCAAGAGGAAAAACACCGGGGAGCTGTTTTTT. This codes for CASKRKNTGELFF.

V and J are TRBV29-1 and TRBJ1-3, with a tentative D call TRBD1 (6 bases). Germline-derived CDR1 and CDR2 are SQVTM and ANQGSEA. This CDR3 is built from 13 residues. V lost 7 bases, J lost 4 bases, and 14 bases lay in between. The CDR3 loop is CSGGQGTGNTIYF. Here the CDR3 DNA reads TGCAGCGGGGGCCAGGGGACCGGAAACACCATATATTTT.